The clone carrying this T cell receptor beta chain has only a few counts. The J segment lost 4 bases and the V segment lost 0 bases, leaving 4 bases of the junction unmatched. This CDR3 comprises 16 residues. These data belong to a study of blood T cell repertoires in COVID-19. Study-wide context: Samples of COVID-19 (acute and convalescent) were obtained from the United States, Italy and Spain. In each case, the material was cDNA or gDNA derived from T cells, B-cell-depleted T cells, or PBMCs.

Original analysis: By means of reference gene primer amplification, nucleated cell counts were estimated. Here immunoSEQ multiplex PCR was the method, and the copy in TCRdb shows in-frame clones only, minus some. D and trimming were read from the DNA, whereas the V and J calls and clone size are those reported in that table. Here the sample spans 130,000 to 150,000 clones, approximately 80% being singletons. V is TRBV23-1 and J is TRBJ2-7; 12 bases line up with TRBD1. TRBV23-1 is annotated as an ORF whose role is uncertain. The source is a human donor in a cohort sampled during active COVID-19. The specimen sequenced was peripheral blood. The DNA for the CDR3 is TGCGCCAGCAGTCAATCCCGGGACAGGGGGCTTTACGAGCAGTACTTC. As protein: CASSQSRDRGLYEQYF.